This entry is about one T cell receptor beta chain. This entry is derived from a study of blood T cell repertoires in COVID-19. Repertoires were generated with immunoSEQ multiplex PCR, while TCRdb's copy carries only in-frame clones and drops some. The table lists more than 85,000 clones, around 87% of them singletons, with about 2.9% in the top ten. Trimming took off 0 bases at V and 4 bases at J, with 11 bases between the two ends. This CDR3 contains 15 residues. Germline V gene data show CDR1 as LGHDT and CDR2 as YNNKEL (reference sequence). The chain carries TRBV3-1 (or the pseudogene TRBV3-2) and TRBJ2-3, with D maybe TRBD1 (5 bases). The source material was peripheral blood. The source of this sequence is a man between 45 and 60 years old with active or convalescent COVID-19. The CDR3: CASSQDLGASDTQYF. In DNA form, the CDR3 reads TGTGCCAGCAGCCAAGACTTAGGGGCGTCAGATACGCAGTATTTT.